Presented here are 17 T cell receptor beta chains from one specimen sequenced in a study of OX40 agonist ivuxolimab in advanced cancers. Profiling relied on immunoSEQ multiplex PCR, and the TCRdb table lists in-frame clones only, not all of them. The data show 84,000 or so clones, with just over 90% seen just once and 0.4% to 0.55% held by the top ten. This sample comprised CD4+ or CD8+ T cells sorted from blood, obtained in a trial of the OX40 agonist ivuxolimab. All receptors come from an adult with an advanced solid tumor such as melanoma, head and neck, liver or kidney cancer.

The chain uses TRBV18 and TRBJ1-2; D might be TRBD1 (5 bases). CDR3 size: 14 residues. Germline CDR1 is KGHSH and CDR2 is LQKENI. Trimming left V 2 bases short and J 3 bases short, with 10 bases between. The CDR3 region has the DNA TGTGCCAGCTCACCAGACAGCAAATACTATGGCTACACCTTC. This gives the protein CASSPDSKYYGYTF. Full variable domain (remainder filled in from reference TRBV18 and TRBJ1-2): NAGVMQNPRHLVRRRGQEARLRCSPMKGHSHVYWYRQLPEEGLKFMVYLQKENIIDESGMPKERFSAEFPKEGPSILRIQQVVRGDSAAYFCASSPDSKYYGYTFGSGTRLTVV.

The genes are TRBV5-1 and TRBJ2-1, with TRBD2 identical over 12 bases. The CDR3 loop spans 16 amino acids. The V segment lost 2 bases and the J segment 2 bases; nucleotides outside the gene matches: 2. CDR1 SGHRS and CDR2 YFSETQ come from the germline V gene. The chain's CDR3 is CASSLGLAGTYNEQFF. Written as DNA, the CDR3 is TGCGCCAGCAGCTTAGGACTAGCGGGGACCTACAATGAGCAGTTCTTC.

The chain joins TRBV5-1 to TRBJ2-5, with 11 bases matching TRBD2. V lost 4 bases, J lost 5 bases, and 10 bases stayed unmatched. Germline V lookup: CDR1 SGHRS, CDR2 YFSETQ. The CDR3 consists of 16 residues. The CDR3 DNA reads as TGCGCCAGCAGCCCCACTAGCGGGAGAAGGGAGGAGACCCAGTACTTC. This codes for CASSPTSGRREETQYF.

The V gene is TRBV5-1, the J gene TRBJ1-1, with D maybe TRBD1 (5 bases). The germline gives CDR1 SGHRS, CDR2 YFSETQ. The CDR3 covers 13 residues. With 0 bases removed from V and 4 bases from J, the gap between germline ends came to 7 bases. CDR3 sequence reads: CASSLDGGTEAFF. The CDR3 bases are TGCGCCAGCAGCTTGGATGGGGGCACTGAAGCTTTCTTT.

The chain links TRBV6-5 to TRBJ2-1; 8 nucleotides agree with TRBD1. The germline CDR1 and CDR2 sequences are MNHEY and SVGAGI. After removal of 6 bases from V and 9 bases from J, the junction contained 1 base not matched to a gene. CDR3 length equals 11 residues. CDR3 residues: CASRQGVEQFF. In DNA, the CDR3 is TGTGCCAGCAGACAGGGGGTTGAGCAGTTCTTC.

The rearrangement uses TRBV6-5 and TRBJ2-2, with 7 bases fitting TRBD1. Germline CDR1 MNHEY, CDR2 SVGAGI. V trimming: 6 bases; J trimming: 4 bases; junction bases outside the gene matches: 5. This CDR3 has 14 amino acids. In DNA form, the CDR3 reads TGTGCCAGCAGAGTGACAGGGTCCACCGGGGAGCTGTTTTTT. Its protein is CASRVTGSTGELFF.

The chain employs TRBV6-4 and TRBJ2-1; TRBD2 is a possible D gene (5 bases). Germline assignment: CDR1 MRHNA and CDR2 SNTAGT. V lost 2 bases, J lost 9 bases, and 11 bases lay in between. There are 13 residues in the CDR3. Written as DNA, the CDR3 is TGTGCCAGCAGTGACCGGGGAGACACTGAGCAGTTCTTC. As protein: CASSDRGDTEQFF.

The chain combines TRBV5-4 with TRBJ2-2; TRBD1 matches 8 bases. V was pared by 0 bases and J by 2 bases, with 6 bases of the junction left unmatched. The CDR3 contains 17 residues. The germline V gene has CDR1 SGHNT and CDR2 YYREEE (reference sequence). CDR3 in amino acids: CASSLGGGTGNTGELFF. In nucleotides, the CDR3 is TGTGCCAGCAGCTTGGGCGGTGGGACAGGAAACACCGGGGAGCTGTTTTTT.

The rearrangement uses TRBV10-3 and TRBJ2-1; 9 positions agree with TRBD2. The germline CDR1 and CDR2 sequences are ENHRY and SYGVKD. The CDR3 spans 13 residues. V lost 7 bases, J lost 8 bases, and 6 bases stayed unmatched. CDR3 bases: TGTGCCATCACTAGCGGGGTGGTCGATGAGCAGTTCTTC. Translating it yields CAITSGVVDEQFF.

The chain links TRBV7-8 to TRBJ1-6; 7 nucleotides line up with TRBD1. Germline CDR1 is SGHVS and CDR2 is FQNEAQ. V was clipped by 5 bases and J by 7 bases; unmatched bases: 5. The CDR3 has 14 amino acids. This chain's CDR3 is CASSRDSLNSPLHF. The DNA for the CDR3 is TGTGCCAGCAGCCGGGACAGTCTGAATTCACCCCTCCACTTT. Supplemented by reference TRBV7-8 and TRBJ1-6, the full variable domain reads GAGVSQSPRYKVAKRGQDVALRCDPISGHVSLFWYQQALGQGPEFLTYFQNEAQLDKSGLPSDRFFAERPEGSVSTLKIQRTQQEDSAVYLCASSRDSLNSPLHFGNGTRLTVT.

This chain uses TRBV11-2 with TRBJ2-5, with 7 nucleotides matching TRBD1. CDR1 is SGHAT, CDR2 FQNNGV, per germline. J lost 9 bases, V lost 6 bases, and 13 bases had no gene match. The CDR3 is 14 residues long. This chain's CDR3 is CASSSVRDRQAQYF. The CDR3 DNA follows: TGTGCCAGCAGTTCCGTCCGGGACAGACAGGCCCAGTACTTC.

V usage is TRBV27 and J usage is TRBJ1-6; 7 nucleotides agree with TRBD1. Germline CDR1 reads MNHEY; CDR2 reads SMNVEV (reference sequence). J lost 10 bases, V lost 4 bases, and 7 bases had no gene match. CDR3 size: 14 residues. CDR3 loop: CASSYRQGESPLHF. CDR3 nucleotide sequence: TGTGCCAGCAGTTATCGGCAGGGGGAGTCACCCCTCCACTTT.

This chain uses TRBV5-1 with TRBJ1-4; D unresolved. V was cut by 2 bases and J by 8 bases, with 10 bases left in between. Germline V gives CDR1 SGHRS, CDR2 YFSETQ. This CDR3 is 13 amino acids long. The CDR3 bases are TGCGCCAGCAGCTTAGACCCTGCAGAAAAACTGTTTTTT. Translated, it gives CASSLDPAEKLFF.

The J gene is TRBJ2-3, the V gene TRBV5-6; 10 bases map to TRBD1. Trimming at V came to 3 bases and at J to 2 bases, leaving 6 bases not matched to a gene. CDR1 is SGHDT and CDR2 is YYEEEE in the germline V gene. The CDR3 has 16 amino acids. The CDR3: CASSSGTGESTDTQYF. The DNA for the CDR3 is TGTGCCAGCAGCTCAGGGACAGGGGAATCCACAGATACGCAGTATTTT.

The chain has TRBV18 and TRBJ2-5, with TRBD1 matching 7 bases. The V gene's germline CDR1 is KGHSH and CDR2 LQKENI. The CDR3 totals 14 residues. Losses at the gene ends were 4 bases for V and 2 bases for J; bases not matched to a gene: 4. The CDR3 DNA sequence: TGTGCCAGCTCACTCCGGACAGGACAAGAGACCCAGTACTTC. Translating it yields CASSLRTGQETQYF.

A single count supports this clone. This chain connects TRBV4-3 to TRBJ2-3; no reliable D call. In germline, CDR1 is LGHNA, CDR2 YSLEER. This CDR3 comprises 17 residues. V gave up 0 bases and J gave up 5 bases, with 18 bases separating them. The CDR3 DNA reads TGCGCCAGCAGCCAAGATCAAGGCATGGCAGGTGGAGATACGCAGTATTTT. Its translation is CASSQDQGMAGGDTQYF.

V usage is TRBV7-9 and J usage is TRBJ1-4; TRBD1 aligns across 9 bases. The CDR3 loop spans 17 amino acids. V dropped 4 bases and J dropped 0; count of bases not matched to a gene: 6. Germline V gene data show CDR1 as SEHNR and CDR2 as FQNEAQ (reference sequence). The CDR3 is CASSSFGTGSTNEKLFF. The CDR3 bases are TGTGCCAGCAGCTCTTTCGGGACAGGGTCAACTAATGAAAAACTGTTTTTT.